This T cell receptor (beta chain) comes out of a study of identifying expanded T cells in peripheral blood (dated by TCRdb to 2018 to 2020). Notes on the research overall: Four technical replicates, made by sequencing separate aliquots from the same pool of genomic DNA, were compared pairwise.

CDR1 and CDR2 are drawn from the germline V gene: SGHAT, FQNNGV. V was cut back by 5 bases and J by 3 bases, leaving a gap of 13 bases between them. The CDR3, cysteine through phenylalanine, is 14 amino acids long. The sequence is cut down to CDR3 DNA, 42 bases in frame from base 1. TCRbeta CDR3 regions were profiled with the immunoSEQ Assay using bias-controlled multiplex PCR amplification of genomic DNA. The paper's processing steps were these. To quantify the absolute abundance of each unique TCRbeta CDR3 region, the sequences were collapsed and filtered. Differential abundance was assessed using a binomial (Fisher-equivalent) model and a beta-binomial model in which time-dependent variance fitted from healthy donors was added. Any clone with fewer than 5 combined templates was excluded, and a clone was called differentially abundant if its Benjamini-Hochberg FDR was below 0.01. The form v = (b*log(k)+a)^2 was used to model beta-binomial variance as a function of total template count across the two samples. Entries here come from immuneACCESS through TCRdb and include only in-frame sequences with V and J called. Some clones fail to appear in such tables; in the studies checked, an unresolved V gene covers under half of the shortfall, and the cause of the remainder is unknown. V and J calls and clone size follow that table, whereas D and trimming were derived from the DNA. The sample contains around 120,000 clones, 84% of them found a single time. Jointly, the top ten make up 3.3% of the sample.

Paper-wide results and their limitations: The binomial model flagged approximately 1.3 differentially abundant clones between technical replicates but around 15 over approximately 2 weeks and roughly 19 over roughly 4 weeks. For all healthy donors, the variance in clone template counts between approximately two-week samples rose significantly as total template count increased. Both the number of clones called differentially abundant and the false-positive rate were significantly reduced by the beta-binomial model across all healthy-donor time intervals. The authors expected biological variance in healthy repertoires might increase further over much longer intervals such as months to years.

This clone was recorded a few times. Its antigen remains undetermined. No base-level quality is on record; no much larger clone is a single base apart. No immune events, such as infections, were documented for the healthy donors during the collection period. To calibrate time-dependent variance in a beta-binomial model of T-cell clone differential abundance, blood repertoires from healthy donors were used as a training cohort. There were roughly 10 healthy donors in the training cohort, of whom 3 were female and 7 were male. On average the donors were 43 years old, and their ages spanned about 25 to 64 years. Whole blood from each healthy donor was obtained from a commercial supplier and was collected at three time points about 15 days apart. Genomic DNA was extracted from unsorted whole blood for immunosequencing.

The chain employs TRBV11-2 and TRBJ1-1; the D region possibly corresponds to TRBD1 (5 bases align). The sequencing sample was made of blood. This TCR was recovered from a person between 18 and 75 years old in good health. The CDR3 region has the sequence CASSPWSRDTEAFF. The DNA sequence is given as TGTGCCAGCAGCCCATGGTCCAGGGACACTGAAGCTTTCTTT.